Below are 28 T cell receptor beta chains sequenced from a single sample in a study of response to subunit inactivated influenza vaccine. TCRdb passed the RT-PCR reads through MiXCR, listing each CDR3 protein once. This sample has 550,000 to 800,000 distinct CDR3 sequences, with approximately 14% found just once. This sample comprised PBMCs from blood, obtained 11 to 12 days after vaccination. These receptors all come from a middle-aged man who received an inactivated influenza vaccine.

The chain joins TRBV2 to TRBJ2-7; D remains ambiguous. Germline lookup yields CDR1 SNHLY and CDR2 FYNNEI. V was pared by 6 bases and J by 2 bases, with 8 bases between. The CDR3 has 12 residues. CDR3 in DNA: TGTGCCAGCAGGTCTAATACCTACGAGCAGTACTTC. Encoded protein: CASRSNTYEQYF.

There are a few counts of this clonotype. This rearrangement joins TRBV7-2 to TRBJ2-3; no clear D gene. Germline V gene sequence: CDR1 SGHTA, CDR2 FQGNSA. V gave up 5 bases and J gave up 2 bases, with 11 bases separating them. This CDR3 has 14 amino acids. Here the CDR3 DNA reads TGTGCCAGCAGCCCCGCCCGGTCCACAGATACGCAGTATTTT. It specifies CASSPARSTDTQYF.

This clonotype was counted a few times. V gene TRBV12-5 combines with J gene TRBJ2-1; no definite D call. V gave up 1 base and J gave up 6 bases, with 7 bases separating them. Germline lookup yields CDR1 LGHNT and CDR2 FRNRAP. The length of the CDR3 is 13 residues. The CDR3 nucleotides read TGTGCTAGTGGTTTGGGTAACCTCAATGAGCAGTTCTTC. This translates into CASGLGNLNEQFF.

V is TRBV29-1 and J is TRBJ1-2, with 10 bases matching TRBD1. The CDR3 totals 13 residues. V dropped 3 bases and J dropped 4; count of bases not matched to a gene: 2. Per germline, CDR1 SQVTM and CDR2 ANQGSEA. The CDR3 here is CSVETGGVYGYTF. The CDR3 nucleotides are TGCAGCGTTGAGACAGGGGGCGTCTATGGCTACACCTTC.

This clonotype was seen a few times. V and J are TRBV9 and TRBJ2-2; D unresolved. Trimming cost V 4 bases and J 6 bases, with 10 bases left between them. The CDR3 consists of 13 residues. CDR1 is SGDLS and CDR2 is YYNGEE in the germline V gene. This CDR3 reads CASSSPPPGELFF. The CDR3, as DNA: TGTGCCAGCAGCTCCCCACCCCCCGGGGAGCTGTTTTTT. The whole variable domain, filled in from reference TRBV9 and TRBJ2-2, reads DSGVTQTPKHLITATGQRVTLRCSPRSGDLSVYWYQQSLDQGLQFLIQYYNGEERAKGNILERFSAQQFPDLHSELNLSSLELGDSALYFCASSSPPPGELFFGEGSRLTVL.

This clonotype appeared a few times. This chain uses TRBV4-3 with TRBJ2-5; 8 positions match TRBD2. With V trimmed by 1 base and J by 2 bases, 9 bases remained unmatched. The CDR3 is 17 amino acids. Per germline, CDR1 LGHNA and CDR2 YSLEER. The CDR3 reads CASSQGFLLAAQETQYF. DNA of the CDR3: TGCGCCAGCAGCCAAGGTTTCCTACTAGCGGCTCAAGAGACCCAGTACTTC.

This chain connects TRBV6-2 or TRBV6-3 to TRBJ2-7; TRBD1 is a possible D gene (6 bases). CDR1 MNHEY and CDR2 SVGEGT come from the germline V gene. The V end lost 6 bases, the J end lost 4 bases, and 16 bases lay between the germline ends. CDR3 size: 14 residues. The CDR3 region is CASRGSGTIYEQYF. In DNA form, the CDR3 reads TGTGCCAGCAGGGGGTCCGGGACAATTTACGAGCAGTACTTC.

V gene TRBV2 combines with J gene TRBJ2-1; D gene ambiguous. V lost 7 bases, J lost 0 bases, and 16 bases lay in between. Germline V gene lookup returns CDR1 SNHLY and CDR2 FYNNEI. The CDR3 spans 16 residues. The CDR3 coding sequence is TGTGCCAGCACAGGCTTGGCGGTAAGCTCCTACAATGAGCAGTTCTTC. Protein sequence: CASTGLAVSSYNEQFF.

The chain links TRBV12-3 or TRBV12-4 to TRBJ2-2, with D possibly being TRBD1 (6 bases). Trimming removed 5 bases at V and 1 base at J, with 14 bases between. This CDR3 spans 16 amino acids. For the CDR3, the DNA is TGTGCCAGCAGTGATTTATCGACAGGGAACACCGGGGAGCTGTTTTTT. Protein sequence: CASSDLSTGNTGELFF.

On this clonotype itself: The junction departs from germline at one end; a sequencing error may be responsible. For the CDR3, the DNA is TGTGCCAGCAGCTTAGCGACTAGCGGGGGTCCCGTCTTC. It specifies CASSLATSGGPVF. The V call is TRBV7-9, the J call TRBJ2-1, with TRBD2 identical over 12 bases. CDR1 and CDR2 from the germline V gene are SEHNR and FQNEAQ (reference sequence). This CDR3 spans 13 amino acids.

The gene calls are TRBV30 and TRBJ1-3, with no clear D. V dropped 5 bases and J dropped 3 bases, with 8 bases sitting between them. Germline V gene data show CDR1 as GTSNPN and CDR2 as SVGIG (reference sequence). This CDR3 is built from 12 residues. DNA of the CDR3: TGTGCCTGGTTACCCCATGGAAACACCATATATTTT. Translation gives CAWLPHGNTIYF.

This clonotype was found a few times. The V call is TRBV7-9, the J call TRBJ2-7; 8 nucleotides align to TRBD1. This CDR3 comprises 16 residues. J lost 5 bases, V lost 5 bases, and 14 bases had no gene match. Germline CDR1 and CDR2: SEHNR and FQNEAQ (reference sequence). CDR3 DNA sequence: TGTGCCAGCAGCCATAAGACAGGGGCAACGTACGACGAGCAGTACTTC. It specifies CASSHKTGATYDEQYF.

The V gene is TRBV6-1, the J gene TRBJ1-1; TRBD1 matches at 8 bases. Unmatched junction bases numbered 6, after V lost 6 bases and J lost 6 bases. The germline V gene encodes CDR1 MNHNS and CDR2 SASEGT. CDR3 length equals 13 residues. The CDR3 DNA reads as TGTGCCAGCAGGAAAGACAGGGGTCCTGAAGCTTTCTTT. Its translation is CASRKDRGPEAFF.

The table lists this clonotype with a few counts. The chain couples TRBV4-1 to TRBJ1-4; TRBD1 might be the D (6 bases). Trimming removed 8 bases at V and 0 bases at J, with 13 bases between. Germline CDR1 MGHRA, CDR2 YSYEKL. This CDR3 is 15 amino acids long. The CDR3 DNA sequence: TGCGCCAGCCATAAGGGGGGAGCAACTAATGAAAAACTGTTTTTT. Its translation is CASHKGGATNEKLFF.

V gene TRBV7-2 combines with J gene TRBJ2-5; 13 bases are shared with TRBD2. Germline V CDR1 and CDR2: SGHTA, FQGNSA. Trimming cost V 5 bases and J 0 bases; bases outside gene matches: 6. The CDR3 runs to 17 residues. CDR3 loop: CASSTGLAGRYQETQYF. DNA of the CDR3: TGTGCCAGCAGCACGGGACTAGCGGGAAGGTACCAAGAGACCCAGTACTTC.

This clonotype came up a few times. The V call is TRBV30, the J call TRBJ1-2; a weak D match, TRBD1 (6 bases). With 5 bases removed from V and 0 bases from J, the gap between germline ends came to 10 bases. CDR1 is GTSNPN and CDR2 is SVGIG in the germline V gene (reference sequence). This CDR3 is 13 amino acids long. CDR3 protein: CAWWGQANYGYTF. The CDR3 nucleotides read TGTGCCTGGTGGGGGCAAGCTAACTATGGCTACACCTTC.

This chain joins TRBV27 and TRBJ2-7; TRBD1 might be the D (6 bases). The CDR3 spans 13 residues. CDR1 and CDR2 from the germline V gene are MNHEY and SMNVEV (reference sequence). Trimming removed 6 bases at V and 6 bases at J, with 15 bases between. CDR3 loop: CASRLTRGSEQYF. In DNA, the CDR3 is TGTGCCAGCAGGCTGACAAGGGGGTCCGAGCAGTACTTC.

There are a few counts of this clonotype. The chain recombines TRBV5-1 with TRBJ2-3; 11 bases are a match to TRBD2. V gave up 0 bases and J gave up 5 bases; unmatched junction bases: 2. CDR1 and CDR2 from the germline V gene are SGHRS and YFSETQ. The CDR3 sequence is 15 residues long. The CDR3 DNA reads TGCGCCAGCAGCTTGGATCTAGCGGGAGGAGATACGCAGTATTTT. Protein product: CASSLDLAGGDTQYF.

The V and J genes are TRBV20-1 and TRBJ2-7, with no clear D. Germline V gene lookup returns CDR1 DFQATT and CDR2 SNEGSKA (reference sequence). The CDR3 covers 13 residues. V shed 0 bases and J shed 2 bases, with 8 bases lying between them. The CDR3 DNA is TGCAGTGCTAGAGATCCTTCCGCCTACGAGCAGTACTTC. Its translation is CSARDPSAYEQYF.

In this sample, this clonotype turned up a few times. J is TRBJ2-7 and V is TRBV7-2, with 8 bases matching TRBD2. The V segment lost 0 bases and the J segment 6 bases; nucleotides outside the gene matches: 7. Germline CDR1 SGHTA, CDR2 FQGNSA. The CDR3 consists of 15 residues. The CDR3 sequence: CASSLAAGGSSEQYF. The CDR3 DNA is TGTGCCAGCAGCTTAGCTGCGGGAGGTAGTTCCGAGCAGTACTTC.

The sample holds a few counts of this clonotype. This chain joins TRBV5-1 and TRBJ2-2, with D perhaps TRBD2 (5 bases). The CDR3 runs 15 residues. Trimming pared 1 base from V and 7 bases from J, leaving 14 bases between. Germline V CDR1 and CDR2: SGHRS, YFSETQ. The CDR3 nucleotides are TGCGCCAGCAGCTTGATTGCCGCGGGCGGCGGGGAGCTGTTTTTT. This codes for CASSLIAAGGGELFF.

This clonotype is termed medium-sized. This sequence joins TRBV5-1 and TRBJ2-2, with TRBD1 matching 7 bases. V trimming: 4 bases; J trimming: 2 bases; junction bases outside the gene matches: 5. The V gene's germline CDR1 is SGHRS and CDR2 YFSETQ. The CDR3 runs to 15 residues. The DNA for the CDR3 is TGCGCCAGCAGCGTCGGGACAGTTAACACCGGGGAGCTGTTTTTT. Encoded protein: CASSVGTVNTGELFF.

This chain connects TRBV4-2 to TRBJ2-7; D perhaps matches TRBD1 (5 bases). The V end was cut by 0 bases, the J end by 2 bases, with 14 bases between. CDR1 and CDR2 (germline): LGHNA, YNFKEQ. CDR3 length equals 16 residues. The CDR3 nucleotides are TGTGCCAGCAGCCAAGAAACGACAGTAAACACCTACGAGCAGTACTTC. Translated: CASSQETTVNTYEQYF.

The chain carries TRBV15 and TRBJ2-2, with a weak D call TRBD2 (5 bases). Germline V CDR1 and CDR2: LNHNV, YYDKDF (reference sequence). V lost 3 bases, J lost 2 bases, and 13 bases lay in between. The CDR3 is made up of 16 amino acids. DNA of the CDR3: TGTGCCACCAGCAGGGACTCCATAACAAACACCGGGGAGCTGTTTTTT. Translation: CATSRDSITNTGELFF.

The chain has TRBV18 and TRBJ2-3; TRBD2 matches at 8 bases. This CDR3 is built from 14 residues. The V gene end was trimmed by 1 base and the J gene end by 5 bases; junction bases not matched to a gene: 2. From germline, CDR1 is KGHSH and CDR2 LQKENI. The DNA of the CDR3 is TGTGCCAGCTCACCACTCGGGGGGGGAGATACGCAGTATTTT. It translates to CASSPLGGGDTQYF.

CDR3 amino acids: CASSLKPSDSNYEQYF. The CDR3 DNA reads as TGCGCCAGCAGCTTGAAACCCTCGGACAGCAACTACGAGCAGTACTTC. The chain employs TRBV5-1 and TRBJ2-7; possible D gene TRBD1, 6 bases. V lost 1 base and J 3 bases, leaving 17 bases between the germline ends. The germline V gene has CDR1 SGHRS and CDR2 YFSETQ. The CDR3 is made up of 16 amino acids.

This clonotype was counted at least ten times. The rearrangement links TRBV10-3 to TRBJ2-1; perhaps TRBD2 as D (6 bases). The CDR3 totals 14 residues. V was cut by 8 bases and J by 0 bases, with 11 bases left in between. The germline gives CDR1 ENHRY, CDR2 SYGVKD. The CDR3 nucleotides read TGTGCCATCTCCGACGGGAGCTCCTACAATGAGCAGTTCTTC. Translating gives CAISDGSSYNEQFF.

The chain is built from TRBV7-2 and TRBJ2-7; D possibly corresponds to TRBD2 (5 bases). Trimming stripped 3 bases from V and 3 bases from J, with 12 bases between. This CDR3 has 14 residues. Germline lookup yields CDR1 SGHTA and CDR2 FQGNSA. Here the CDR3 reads CASSLLGVSYEQYF. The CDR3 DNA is TGTGCCAGCAGCTTGTTGGGAGTTAGCTACGAGCAGTACTTC.